This record covers a single T cell receptor beta chain. Its antigen is unidentified. The sample is drawn from a study of T cell responses to AZD1222 COVID-19 vaccine. General study results and limits: Donors were mostly white British, more females; clonal diversity possibly underestimated.

The CDR3 runs 12 residues. CDR1 KGHDR and CDR2 SFDVKD come from the germline V gene. The trim removed 7 bases at V and 7 bases at J, leaving 4 bases unmatched. Sequenced by immunoSEQ multiplex PCR; TCRdb stores in-frame clones only, minus some. There are about 160,000 clones in the sample; about 90% occur only once, and approximately 2% lies in the top ten. This chain links TRBV24-1 with TRBJ1-1; TRBD1 agrees at 8 bases. The receptor's source is an adult in good health. Material: peripheral blood, obtained on day 0 of AZD1222 vaccination. This CDR3 reads CATRSGTGEAFF. Written as DNA, the CDR3 is TGTGCCACCAGATCCGGGACAGGTGAAGCTTTCTTT.